This passage covers 9 T cell receptor beta chains from one sample sequenced in a study of monozygotic twins with inflammatory bowel disease. TCRdb re-called the 5' RACE reads and catalogs CDR3 proteins one per entry, DNA excluded. This listing includes about 300,000 distinct CDR3 sequences. Material for sequencing was blood. Receptor source: a human donor with ulcerative colitis or Crohn's disease, or a healthy co-twin of an affected twin (not recorded which).

This sequence joins TRBV12-3 or TRBV12-4 and TRBJ2-4. The CDR3 extends over 12 amino acids. The CDR3 spells CASSFSGNIQYF.

The chain uses TRBV7-2 and TRBJ2-3; as DNA is missing, the TRBD1 call by TCRdb cannot be tested. The CDR3 is made up of 12 amino acids. Germline loops: CDR1 SGHTA, CDR2 FQGNSA. The CDR3 sequence is CASSLTPGTQYF.

The chain is built from TRBV12-3 or TRBV12-4 and TRBJ2-7; TCRdb outputs TRBD1, but without DNA this stays unchecked. CDR3 length: 15 residues. CDR3 sequence: CASSRAYRGTYEQDF.

This chain connects TRBV13 to TRBJ2-1; no DNA is available, so the TRBD2 call from TCRdb remains unchecked. The CDR3 length is 16 residues. CDR1 is PRHDT, CDR2 FYEKMQ, per germline (reference sequence). CDR3 sequence: CASRKGLAGGYNEQFF.

The genes are TRBV7-2 and TRBJ1-4. Germline CDR1 reads SGHTA; CDR2 reads FQGNSA. The CDR3 is 16 amino acids. CDR3 protein: CASSPSGGKANEKLFF.

The CDR3 reads CASSQDRAEQFF. The chain carries TRBV18 and TRBJ2-1; TCRdb's D call, TRBD1, is unchecked because there is no DNA. This CDR3 comprises 12 residues. Germline CDR1 is KGHSH and CDR2 is LQKENI. Looking up the rest from reference TRBV18 and TRBJ2-1 gives the full variable domain: NAGVMQNPRHLVRRRGQEARLRCSPMKGHSHVYWYRQLPEEGLKFMVYLQKENIIDESGMPKERFSAEFPKEGPSILRIQQVVRGDSAAYFCASSQDRAEQFFGPGTRLTVL.

V usage is TRBV7-2 and J usage is TRBJ1-5; there is no DNA to check the TCRdb D call of TRBD1. The CDR3 spans 15 residues. Germline CDR1 and CDR2: SGHTA and FQGNSA. CDR3 protein: CASSLVGTGNQPQHF. The full variable domain, completed using reference TRBV7-2 and TRBJ1-5, is GAGVSQSPSNKVTEKGKDVELRCDPISGHTALYWYRQSLGQGLEFLIYFQGNSAPDKSGLPSDRFSAERTGGSVSTLTIQRTQQEDSAVYLCASSLVGTGNQPQHFGDGTRLSIL.

The rearrangement links TRBV7-2 to TRBJ2-7. Germline V gene data show CDR1 as SGHTA and CDR2 as FQGNSA. This CDR3 has 13 amino acids. The CDR3 reads CASSWYSSYEQYF.

This chain uses TRBV11-2 with TRBJ2-1; TCRdb's assignment of TRBD1 cannot be checked, as there is no DNA. The V gene's germline CDR1 is SGHAT and CDR2 FQNNGV. This CDR3 is built from 14 residues. This CDR3 is CASTFTRGNNEQFF.